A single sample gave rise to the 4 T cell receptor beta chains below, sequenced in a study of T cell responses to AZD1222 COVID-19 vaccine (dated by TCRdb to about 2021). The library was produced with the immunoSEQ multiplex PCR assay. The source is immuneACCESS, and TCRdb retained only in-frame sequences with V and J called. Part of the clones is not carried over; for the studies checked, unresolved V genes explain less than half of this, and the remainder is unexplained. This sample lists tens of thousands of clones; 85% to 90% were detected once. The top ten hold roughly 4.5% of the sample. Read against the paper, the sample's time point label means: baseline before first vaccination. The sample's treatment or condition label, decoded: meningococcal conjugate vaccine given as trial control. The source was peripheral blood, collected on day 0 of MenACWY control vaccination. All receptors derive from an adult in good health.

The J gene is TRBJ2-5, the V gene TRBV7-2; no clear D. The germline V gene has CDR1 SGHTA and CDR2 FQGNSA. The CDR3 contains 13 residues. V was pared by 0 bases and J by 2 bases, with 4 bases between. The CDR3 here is CASSLAPQETQYF. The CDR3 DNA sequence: TGTGCCAGCAGCTTAGCCCCACAAGAGACCCAGTACTTC.

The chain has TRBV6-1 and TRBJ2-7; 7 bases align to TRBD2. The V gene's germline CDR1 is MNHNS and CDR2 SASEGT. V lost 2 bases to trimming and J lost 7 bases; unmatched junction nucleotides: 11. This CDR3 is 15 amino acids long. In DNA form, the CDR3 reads TGTGCCAGCAGTGAATTAAACCTCCGAGCGGGGGAGCAGTACTTC. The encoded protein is CASSELNLRAGEQYF.

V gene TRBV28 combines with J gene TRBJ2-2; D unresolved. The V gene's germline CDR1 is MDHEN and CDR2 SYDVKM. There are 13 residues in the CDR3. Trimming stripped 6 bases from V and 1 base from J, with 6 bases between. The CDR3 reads CASSSENTGELFF. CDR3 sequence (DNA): TGTGCCAGCAGCTCAGAGAACACCGGGGAGCTGTTTTTT.

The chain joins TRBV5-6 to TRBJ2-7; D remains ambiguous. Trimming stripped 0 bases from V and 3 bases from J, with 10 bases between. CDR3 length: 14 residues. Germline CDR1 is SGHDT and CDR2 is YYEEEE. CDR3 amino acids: CASSLEYSNYEQYF. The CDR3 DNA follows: TGTGCCAGCAGCTTGGAGTACTCAAACTACGAGCAGTACTTC.